Shown below are 25 T cell receptor beta chains from a single sample sequenced in a study of Ad26.COV2.S vaccination and SARS-CoV-2 variants. The treatment denotes: around 19 received Ad26.COV2.S at low or high dose, single or two shots; roughly 5 received placebo; per-sample allocation not given. The samples date from day 63 after the first vaccine or placebo injection. Assay: immunoSEQ multiplex PCR; the TCRdb copy retains only in-frame clones and omits some. The sample includes over 450,000 clones, 80% to 90% of them seen just once. The sample was peripheral blood, taken in a trial of Ad26.COV2.S vaccine versus placebo. The receptors here all came from a person between 18 and 59 years old who received the Ad26.COV2.S COVID-19 vaccine or a placebo.

V usage is TRBV19 and J usage is TRBJ2-3; D may be TRBD1 or TRBD2 (6 bases each). CDR1 is LNHDA, CDR2 SQIVND, per germline (reference sequence). The CDR3 totals 17 residues. The germline V and J ends were trimmed by 5 bases and 0 bases, with 18 bases remaining between them. DNA for the CDR3: TGTGCCAGTAGTGATTCGGGACAACTAGCTAGCACAGATACGCAGTATTTT. Translating it yields CASSDSGQLASTDTQYF.

The V and J genes are TRBV2 and TRBJ1-2, with TRBD1 as a possible D gene (6 bases). Germline CDR1 and CDR2: SNHLY and FYNNEI. Trimming removed 3 bases at V and 7 bases at J, with 12 bases between. The CDR3 has 13 amino acids. The CDR3 DNA reads TGTGCCAGCAGTGACGCAGGGGCCTCTGGCTACACCTTC. It encodes CASSDAGASGYTF.

The CDR3 loop reads CASKKTGTTHYEQYF. The DNA of the CDR3 is TGTGCCAGCAAGAAGACCGGGACTACCCACTACGAGCAGTACTTC. The chain uses TRBV6-5 and TRBJ2-7; 7 bases line up with TRBD2. The CDR3 is 15 residues long. V lost 7 bases and J lost 3; bases outside the gene matches: 12. Germline V gives CDR1 MNHEY, CDR2 SVGAGI.

The chain carries TRBV20-1 and TRBJ1-5; TRBD1 aligns across 7 bases. This CDR3 spans 15 amino acids. The germline V gene encodes CDR1 DFQATT and CDR2 SNEGSKA (reference sequence). V shed 3 bases, J shed 1 base, and the junction held 6 bases outside the gene matches. The CDR3 DNA is TGCAGTGCTAGTATCGGGACAGCGAGCAATCAGCCCCAGCATTTT. As protein: CSASIGTASNQPQHF.

V usage is TRBV5-1 and J usage is TRBJ2-7; tentative D call: TRBD1 (6 bases). The CDR3 spans 15 residues. Trimming left V 0 bases short and J 0 bases short, with 10 bases between. Germline V gene sequence: CDR1 SGHRS, CDR2 YFSETQ. The CDR3 DNA sequence: TGCGCCAGCAGCTTGGTTGGACAGAGCTCCTACGAGCAGTACTTC. Residues: CASSLVGQSSYEQYF.

This chain joins TRBV11-2 and TRBJ2-6; D unresolved. CDR3 length: 15 amino acids. Looked up from germline, CDR1 is SGHAT and CDR2 is FQNNGV. V was cut by 3 bases and J by 2 bases, with 8 bases left in between. As DNA, the CDR3 is TGTGCCAGCAGCTTTGCAGAGGCTGGGGCCAACGTCCTGACTTTC. Amino acids: CASSFAEAGANVLTF.

CDR3 sequence: CAIRGTSGSSTDTQYF. The DNA for the CDR3 is TGTGCCATCAGGGGAACTAGCGGGAGTAGCACAGATACGCAGTATTTT. The chain carries TRBV10-3 and TRBJ2-3; 11 bases line up with TRBD2. V lost 6 bases, J lost 0 bases, and 5 bases stayed unmatched. From germline, CDR1 is ENHRY and CDR2 SYGVKD. The CDR3 runs 16 residues.

The rearrangement links TRBV27 to TRBJ2-1; TRBD2 might be the D (5 bases). Deletions cut 2 bases from V and 6 bases from J, with 17 bases between. Germline V gene sequence: CDR1 MNHEY, CDR2 SMNVEV (reference sequence). The CDR3 totals 16 residues. CDR3 loop: CASSLRLGGVGNEQFF. The CDR3 region has the DNA TGTGCCAGCAGTTTACGTCTTGGAGGAGTGGGCAATGAGCAGTTCTTC.

The chain's CDR3 is CASRRDRGNSPLHF. Here the CDR3 DNA reads TGTGCCAGCAGGAGGGACAGGGGAAATTCACCCCTCCACTTT. This chain joins TRBV27 and TRBJ1-6; 10 bases agree with TRBD1. The CDR3 runs 14 residues. In germline, CDR1 is MNHEY, CDR2 SMNVEV (reference sequence). With V trimmed by 6 bases and J by 7 bases, 3 bases remained unmatched.

As DNA, the CDR3 is TGTGCCAGCAGTCTTCTGAGGGGGAATGAAAAACTGTTTTTT. It codes for CASSLLRGNEKLFF. This chain links TRBV6-5 with TRBJ1-4; D possibly corresponds to TRBD1 (6 bases). The germline V gene encodes CDR1 MNHEY and CDR2 SVGAGI. CDR3 size: 14 residues. Between the trimmed V and J ends, which lost 5 bases and 5 bases, there was a span of 12 bases.

This sequence joins TRBV3-1 (or the pseudogene TRBV3-2) and TRBJ2-3, with 8 bases matching TRBD2. Germline CDR1 LGHDT, CDR2 YNNKEL (reference sequence). This CDR3 comprises 18 residues. After removal of 1 base from V and 2 bases from J, the junction contained 11 bases not matched to a gene. The CDR3 protein is CASSQASGSPLNTDTQYF. The CDR3 bases are TGTGCCAGCAGCCAAGCCAGCGGGAGTCCTCTTAACACAGATACGCAGTATTTT.

This clone was counted a single time. The rearrangement uses TRBV10-3 and TRBJ2-1; 8 positions match TRBD2. This CDR3 comprises 18 residues. The germline V gene encodes CDR1 ENHRY and CDR2 SYGVKD. After removal of 3 bases from V and 0 bases from J, the junction contained 10 bases not matched to a gene. The DNA of the CDR3 is TGTGCCATCAGTGATTCCCGGACTAGCTCAAGCTCCTACAATGAGCAGTTCTTC. It translates to CAISDSRTSSSSYNEQFF.

The genes are TRBV28 and TRBJ2-5; D ambiguous. V lost 6 bases to trimming and J lost 2 bases, with 10 bases between them. CDR1 and CDR2 from the germline V gene are MDHEN and SYDVKM. CDR3 length: 13 amino acids. The CDR3 loop is CASRQTDQETQYF. CDR3 nucleotide sequence: TGTGCCAGCAGGCAGACGGATCAAGAGACCCAGTACTTC.

V gene TRBV12-3 or TRBV12-4 combines with J gene TRBJ1-1, with 10 bases fitting TRBD1. CDR3 length equals 13 residues. The V gene end was trimmed by 5 bases and the J gene end by 6 bases; junction bases not matched to a gene: 3. The CDR3 region has the DNA TGTGCCAGCAGTGTAGGACAGGGGGCTGAAGCTTTCTTT. Protein: CASSVGQGAEAFF.

The genes are TRBV7-6 and TRBJ2-7; no definite D call. Trimming left V 1 base short and J 3 bases short, with 10 bases between. The CDR3 totals 14 residues. From germline, CDR1 is SGHVS and CDR2 FNYEAQ. The CDR3 sequence: CASSLEASGYEQYF. CDR3 DNA sequence: TGTGCCAGCAGCTTAGAAGCTTCAGGCTACGAGCAGTACTTC.

This clone was detected only once. V and J are TRBV25-1 and TRBJ1-1; TRBD1 matches 7 bases. Trimming took 2 bases from V and 1 from J; bases not matched to a gene: 7. Germline lookup yields CDR1 MGHDK and CDR2 SYGVNS. CDR3 length equals 16 residues. In nucleotides, the CDR3 is TGTGCCAGCAGTGAAAATGCAGGGGGATGGAACACTGAAGCTTTCTTT. Its translation: CASSENAGGWNTEAFF.

The chain is built from TRBV27 and TRBJ2-3; D not certain. The V end was cut by 7 bases, the J end by 1 base, with 12 bases between. CDR1 and CDR2 (germline): MNHEY, SMNVEV (reference sequence). The length of the CDR3 is 14 residues. CDR3 sequence reads: CASKPPLGTDTQYF. For the CDR3, the DNA is TGTGCCAGCAAACCTCCGTTAGGCACAGATACGCAGTATTTT.

This chain uses TRBV5-1 with TRBJ1-2; D remains unclear. V was cut by 0 bases and J by 8 bases, with 14 bases left in between. There are 14 residues in the CDR3. CDR1 and CDR2 (germline): SGHRS, YFSETQ. The CDR3 DNA is TGCGCCAGCAGCTTGGGGTACCGGCAGATGGGCTACACCTTC. Amino acid sequence: CASSLGYRQMGYTF.

The chain employs TRBV27 and TRBJ1-5; possible D gene TRBD1, 5 bases. In germline, CDR1 is MNHEY, CDR2 SMNVEV (reference sequence). Trimming took 8 bases from V and 0 from J, leaving 14 bases between them. The CDR3 contains 15 residues. CDR3 amino acids: CASQMGGNSNQPQHF. The CDR3 DNA reads as TGTGCCAGCCAAATGGGGGGAAATAGCAATCAGCCCCAGCATTTT.

The chain combines TRBV6-4 with TRBJ1-1; tentative D call: TRBD1 (5 bases). From germline, CDR1 is MRHNA and CDR2 SNTAGT. The CDR3 is made up of 13 amino acids. V was clipped by 3 bases and J by 0 bases, with 5 bases between them. CDR3 region: CASSEQVNTEAFF. For the CDR3, the DNA is TGTGCCAGCAGTGAACAGGTGAACACTGAAGCTTTCTTT.

This chain links TRBV5-1 with TRBJ2-7, with 7 bases identical to TRBD1. Trimming at V came to 4 bases and at J to 1 base, leaving 11 bases not matched to a gene. The length of the CDR3 is 16 residues. Germline CDR1 SGHRS, CDR2 YFSETQ. CDR3 bases: TGCGCCAGCAGCCACGAACCGACAGGGTATTCCTACGAGCAGTACTTC. As protein: CASSHEPTGYSYEQYF.

The chain is built from TRBV6-1 and TRBJ2-1, with D perhaps TRBD2 (6 bases). V was trimmed by 3 bases and J by 8 bases, leaving 17 bases between them. Germline CDR1 MNHNS, CDR2 SASEGT. CDR3 length equals 15 residues. The DNA for the CDR3 is TGTGCCAGCAGTGAGGGGCGCGGGGTAATATATGAGCAGTTCTTC. This gives the protein CASSEGRGVIYEQFF.

This clone was detected only once. The V and J genes are TRBV3-1 (or the pseudogene TRBV3-2) and TRBJ1-5; D is unclear. This CDR3 is built from 15 residues. Germline V lookup: CDR1 LGHDT, CDR2 YNNKEL (reference sequence). V lost 3 bases and J lost 3, with 12 bases in between. The CDR3 reads CASSQGSALNQPQHF. The CDR3 DNA reads as TGTGCCAGCAGCCAGGGATCGGCCCTCAATCAGCCCCAGCATTTT.

The V gene is TRBV7-2, the J gene TRBJ2-1, with 7 bases lining up with TRBD2. V was pared by 7 bases and J by 1 base, with 10 bases of the junction left unmatched. Germline V gene lookup returns CDR1 SGHTA and CDR2 FQGNSA. This CDR3 contains 16 residues. The CDR3, as DNA: TGTGCCAGCAAAACCTATCGGGAGGATTCCTACAATGAGCAGTTCTTC. Translating gives CASKTYREDSYNEQFF.

The V and J genes are TRBV5-1 and TRBJ2-5; 10 nucleotides match TRBD2. Germline assignment: CDR1 SGHRS and CDR2 YFSETQ. The ends lost 4 bases at V and 1 base at J; junction bases unmatched: 7. The CDR3 covers 16 residues. The CDR3 sequence is CASSPIAGGPQETQYF. The CDR3, as DNA: TGCGCCAGCAGCCCCATAGCGGGGGGCCCCCAAGAGACCCAGTACTTC.